Here is one T cell receptor (beta chain) with its context. Antigen specificity is unknown. V was shortened by 2 bases and J by 4 bases, with 12 bases between the two germline ends. CDR3 length: 15 residues. In germline, CDR1 is MNHEY, CDR2 SMNVEV (reference sequence). This entry is derived from a study of shared clonotypes between healthy human individuals. General study findings and limits: Estimated clonotype richness was generally higher in naive than memory subsets.

Splitting of each subset's genomic DNA was done evenly across several immunoSEQ plates. Some clones are missing from TCRdb's copy, which holds only in-frame ones; the method was immunoSEQ multiplex PCR. The sample lists 2,500,000 or so clones; just over 90% were seen once. V usage is TRBV27 and J usage is TRBJ2-1; D perhaps matches TRBD2 (7 bases). Sequenced input: naive CD4+ T cells sorted from blood. Stated subset: CD45RA+ positively selected. This sequence was found in a man aged 18 to 35 in good health. CDR3 in amino acids: CASSLGGGPYNEQFF. CDR3 in DNA: TGTGCCAGCAGTTTAGGCGGGGGCCCGTACAATGAGCAGTTCTTC.